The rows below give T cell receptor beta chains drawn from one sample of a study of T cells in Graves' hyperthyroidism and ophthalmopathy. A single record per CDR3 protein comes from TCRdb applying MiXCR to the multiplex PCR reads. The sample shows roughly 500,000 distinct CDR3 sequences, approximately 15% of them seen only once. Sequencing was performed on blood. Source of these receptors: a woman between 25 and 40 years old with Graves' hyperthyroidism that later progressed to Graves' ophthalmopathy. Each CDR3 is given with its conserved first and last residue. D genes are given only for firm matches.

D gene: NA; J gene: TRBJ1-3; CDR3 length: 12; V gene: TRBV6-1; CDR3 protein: CASSGTSDTIYF
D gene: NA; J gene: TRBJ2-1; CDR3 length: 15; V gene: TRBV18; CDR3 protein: CASSPPPPNYNEQFF
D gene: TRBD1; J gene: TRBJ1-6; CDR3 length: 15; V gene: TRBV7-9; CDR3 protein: CASSSWTGANSPLHF
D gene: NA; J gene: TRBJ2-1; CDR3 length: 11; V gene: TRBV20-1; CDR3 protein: CSATRRERKFF
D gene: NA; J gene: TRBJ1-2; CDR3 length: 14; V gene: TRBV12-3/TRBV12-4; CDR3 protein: CASSLDGRTYGYTF
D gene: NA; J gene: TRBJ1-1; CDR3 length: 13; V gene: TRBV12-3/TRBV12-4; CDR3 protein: CASPRGGGTEAFF
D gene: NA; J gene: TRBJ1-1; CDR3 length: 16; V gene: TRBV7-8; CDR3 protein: CASSPNTGHLRKEAFF
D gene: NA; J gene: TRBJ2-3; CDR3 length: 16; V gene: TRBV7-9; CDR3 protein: CASSSGAGASTDTQYF
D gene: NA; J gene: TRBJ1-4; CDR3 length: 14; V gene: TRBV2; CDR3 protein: CASIPTGPGEKLFF
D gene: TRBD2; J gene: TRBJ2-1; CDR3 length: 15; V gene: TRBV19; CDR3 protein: CASQPNPSGRPQQFF
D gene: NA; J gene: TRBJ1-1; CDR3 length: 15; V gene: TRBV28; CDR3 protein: CASSLGSRGGTEAFF
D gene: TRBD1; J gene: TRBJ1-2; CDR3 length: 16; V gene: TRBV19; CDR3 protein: CASSISATGAQGGYTF
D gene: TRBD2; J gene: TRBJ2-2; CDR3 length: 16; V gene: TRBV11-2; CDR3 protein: CASSSRTSGFTGELFF
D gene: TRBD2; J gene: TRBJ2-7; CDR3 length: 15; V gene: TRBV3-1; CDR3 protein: CAGSYNSGNAYEQYF
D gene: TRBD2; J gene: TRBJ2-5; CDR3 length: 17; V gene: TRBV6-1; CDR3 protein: CASSPSPGLAGVETQYF
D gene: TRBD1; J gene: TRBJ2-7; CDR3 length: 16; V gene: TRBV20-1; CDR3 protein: CSARDRGTGGTYEQYF
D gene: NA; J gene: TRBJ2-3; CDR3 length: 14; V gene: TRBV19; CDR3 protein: CASSIGAGTDTQYF
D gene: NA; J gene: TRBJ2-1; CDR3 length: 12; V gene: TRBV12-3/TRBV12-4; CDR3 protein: CASRKTANEQFF
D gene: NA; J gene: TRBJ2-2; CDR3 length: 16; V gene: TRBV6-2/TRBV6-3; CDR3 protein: CASSYSTGVNTGELFF
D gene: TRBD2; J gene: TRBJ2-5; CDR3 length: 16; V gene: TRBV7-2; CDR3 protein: CASSLGTSGGQETQYF
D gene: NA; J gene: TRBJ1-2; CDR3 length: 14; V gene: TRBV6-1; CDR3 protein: CASSYAGSNYGYTF
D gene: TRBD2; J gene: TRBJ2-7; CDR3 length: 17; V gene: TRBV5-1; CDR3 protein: CASSLEFSGGVFYEQYF
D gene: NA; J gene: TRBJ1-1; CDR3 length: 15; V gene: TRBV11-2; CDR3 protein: CASSATVGVGTEAFF
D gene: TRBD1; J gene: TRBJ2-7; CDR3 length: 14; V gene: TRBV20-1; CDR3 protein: CSASPSRDSYEQYF
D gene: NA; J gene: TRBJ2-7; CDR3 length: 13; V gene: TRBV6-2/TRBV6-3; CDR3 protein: CASSYPNSYEQYF
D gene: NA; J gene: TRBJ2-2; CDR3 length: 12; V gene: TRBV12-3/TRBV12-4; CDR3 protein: CASSAPPGELFF
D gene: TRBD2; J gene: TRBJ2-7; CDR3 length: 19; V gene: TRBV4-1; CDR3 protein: CASSQGGLAGGHFLYEQYF
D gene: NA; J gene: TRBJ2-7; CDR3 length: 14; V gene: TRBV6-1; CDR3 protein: CASSETEAGYEQYF
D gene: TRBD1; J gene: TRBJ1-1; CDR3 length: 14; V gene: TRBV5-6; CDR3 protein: CASTLDRATTEAFF
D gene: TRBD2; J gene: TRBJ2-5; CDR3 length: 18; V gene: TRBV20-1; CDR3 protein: CSARDRGLAGGHQETQYF
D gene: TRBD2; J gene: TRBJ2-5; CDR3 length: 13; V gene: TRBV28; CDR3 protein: CASSSRRLAGDYF
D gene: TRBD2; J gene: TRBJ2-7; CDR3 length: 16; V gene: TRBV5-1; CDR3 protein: CASSPGLAGGMNEQYF
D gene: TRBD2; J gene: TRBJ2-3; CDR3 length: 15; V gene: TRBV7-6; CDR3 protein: CASSRGTSFTDTQYF
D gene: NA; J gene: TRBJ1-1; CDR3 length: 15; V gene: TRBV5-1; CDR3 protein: CASSFGARVDTEAFF
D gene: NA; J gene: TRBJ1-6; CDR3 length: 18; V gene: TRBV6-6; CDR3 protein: CASSYRRGWGSRNSPLHF
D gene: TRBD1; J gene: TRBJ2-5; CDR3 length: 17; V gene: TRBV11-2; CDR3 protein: CATSRGLQGVAQETQYF
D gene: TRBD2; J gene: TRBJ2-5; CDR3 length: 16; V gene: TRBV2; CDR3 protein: CASSDRTSGEVATQYF
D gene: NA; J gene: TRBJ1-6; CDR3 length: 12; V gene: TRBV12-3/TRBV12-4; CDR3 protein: CASSGALASLHF
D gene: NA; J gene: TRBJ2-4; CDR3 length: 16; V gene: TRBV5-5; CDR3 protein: CASSPLAGEGKNIQYF
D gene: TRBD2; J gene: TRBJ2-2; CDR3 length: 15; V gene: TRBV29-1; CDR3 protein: CSVEIRGSGTGELFF
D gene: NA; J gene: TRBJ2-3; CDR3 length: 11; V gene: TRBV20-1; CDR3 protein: CSASLAITQYF
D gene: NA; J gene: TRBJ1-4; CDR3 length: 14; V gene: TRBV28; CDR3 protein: CASSPIRTAKKLFF
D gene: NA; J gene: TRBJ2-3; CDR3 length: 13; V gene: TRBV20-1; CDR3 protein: CSAGSWQADTQYF
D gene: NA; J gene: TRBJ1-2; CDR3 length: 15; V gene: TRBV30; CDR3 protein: CAWSWSPGDPYGYTF
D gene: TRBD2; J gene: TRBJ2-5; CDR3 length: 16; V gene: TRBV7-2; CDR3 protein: CASSGGTSGRRETQYF
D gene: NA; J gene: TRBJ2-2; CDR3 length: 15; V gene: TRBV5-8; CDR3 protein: CASSRWTANTGELFF
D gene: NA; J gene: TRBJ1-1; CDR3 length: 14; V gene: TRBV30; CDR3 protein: CAWSGTGMNTEAFF
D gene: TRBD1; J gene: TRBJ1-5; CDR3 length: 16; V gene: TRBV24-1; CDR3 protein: CATSDSTGSSNQPQHF
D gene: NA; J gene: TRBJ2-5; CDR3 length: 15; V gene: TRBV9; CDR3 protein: CASSARTAGEETQYF
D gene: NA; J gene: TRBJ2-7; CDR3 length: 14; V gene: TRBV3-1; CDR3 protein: CASSRGTPSYEQYF
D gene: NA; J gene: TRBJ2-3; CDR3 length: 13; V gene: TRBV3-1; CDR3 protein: CASSPDASDTQYF
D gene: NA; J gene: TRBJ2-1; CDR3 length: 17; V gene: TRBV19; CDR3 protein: CASSIAGTPTGYNEQFF
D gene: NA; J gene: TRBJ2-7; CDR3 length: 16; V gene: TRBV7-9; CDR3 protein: CASSPKDGGDYYEQYF
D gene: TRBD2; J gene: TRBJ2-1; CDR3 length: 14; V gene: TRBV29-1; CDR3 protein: CSAPGLVLADEQFF